The 32 T cell receptor beta chains below all came from one sample that was sequenced in a study of spatial heterogeneity in lung cancer. Noted time point: sample taken at primary tumor resection. Extraction of whole RNA from tumor, nontumor lung or frozen PBMC preceded unsorted sequencing. TCRdb re-called the 5' RACE reads with MiXCR, one entry per CDR3 protein. The profile shows some 7,000 distinct CDR3 sequences, about 7.7% of them singletons. Sequenced here: PBMCs, sampled at surgery. The receptors come from a male donor with early-stage non-small cell lung cancer.

This clonotype was seen a handful of times. This beta chain is an off-target read within a library intended for alpha chains, so its frequency means little. The chain joins TRBV5-1 to TRBJ1-1; D remains ambiguous. The germline CDR1 and CDR2 sequences are SGHRS and YFSETQ. The CDR3 contains 15 residues. V was shortened by 0 bases and J by 6 bases, with 15 bases between the two germline ends. CDR3 sequence: CASSLEGSADPEAFF. CDR3 DNA sequence: TGCGCCAGCAGCTTGGAAGGTTCGGCGGATCCTGAAGCTTTCTTT.

At least ten counts were recorded for this clonotype. This beta chain lies outside the target of a library built for alpha chains; its clone size means little. This chain uses TRBV11-2 with TRBJ1-2, with D unresolved. The CDR3 length is 13 residues. CDR1 is SGHAT and CDR2 is FQNNGV in the germline V gene. V was clipped by 0 bases and J by 8 bases, with 10 bases between them. The CDR3 nucleotides read TGTGCCAGCAGCTTAGACAGGAGAGGAGGCTACACCTTC. Its translation is CASSLDRRGGYTF.

This clonotype was recorded at least ten times. In a library made to pick up alpha chains, this beta chain is a stray read with a size that means little. The rearrangement joins TRBV28 to TRBJ2-1; perhaps TRBD1 as D (5 bases). The V gene lost 7 bases and the J gene lost 5 bases, with 9 bases spanning the gap. Germline CDR1 and CDR2: MDHEN and SYDVKM. The CDR3 has 12 residues. The CDR3 region is CASTGSHNEQFF. The CDR3 coding sequence is TGTGCCAGCACAGGGTCCCACAATGAGCAGTTCTTC.

This clonotype occurred many times. This beta chain is a stray read from a library made for alpha chains; its abundance is not meaningful. The genes are TRBV7-9 and TRBJ2-5; D might be TRBD1 or TRBD2, each matching 5 bases. Trimming shortened V by 5 bases and J by 5 bases, and 9 bases separated the two germline ends. Looked up from germline, CDR1 is SEHNR and CDR2 is FQNEAQ (reference sequence). This CDR3 region has 12 residues. CDR3 amino acids: CASSPGRETQYF. Written as DNA, the CDR3 is TGTGCCAGCAGCCCGGGGCGGGAGACCCAGTACTTC.

This clonotype was counted at least ten times. The library was prepared for alpha chains; this beta chain is a stray read, so its frequency means little. The genes are TRBV27 and TRBJ1-3, with D perhaps TRBD1 (6 bases). Germline-derived CDR1 and CDR2 are MNHEY and SMNVEV (reference sequence). The CDR3 is 16 amino acids. Between the trimmed V and J ends, which lost 6 bases and 5 bases, there was a span of 20 bases. Here the CDR3 reads CASRPLDSQSRNTIYF. As DNA, the CDR3 is TGTGCCAGCAGACCGTTGGACAGCCAGAGTAGAAACACCATATATTTT.

This clonotype has at least ten counts. In a library made to pick up alpha chains, this beta chain is a stray read with a size that means little. The V and J genes are TRBV28 and TRBJ2-1; a weak D match, TRBD1 (7 bases). Germline CDR1 reads MDHEN; CDR2 reads SYDVKM. The CDR3 runs 19 residues. Trimming shortened V by 2 bases and J by 0 bases, and 20 bases separated the two germline ends. CDR3 amino acids: CASSLGGTVSRSSYNEQFF. CDR3 nucleotides: TGTGCCAGCAGTTTAGGGGGGACAGTCTCTAGGAGCTCCTACAATGAGCAGTTCTTC.

This clonotype was observed many times. This beta chain was picked up by a library intended for alpha chains and is off target, so its count carries little meaning. The chain joins TRBV6-5 to TRBJ1-6; tentative D call: TRBD1 (6 bases). CDR1 MNHEY and CDR2 SVGAGI come from the germline V gene. The CDR3 runs to 15 residues. Trimming took 5 bases from V and 5 from J, leaving 13 bases between them. The CDR3 here is CASSQADRDNSPLHF. CDR3 sequence (DNA): TGTGCCAGCAGTCAAGCGGACAGAGATAATTCACCCCTCCACTTT.

This clonotype appeared many times. This beta chain appears as a stray read in a library generated for alpha chains; its size is not informative. This chain uses TRBV5-1 with TRBJ1-2, with D possibly matching TRBD1 (6 bases). From germline, CDR1 is SGHRS and CDR2 YFSETQ. The V and J ends lost 0 bases and 8 bases respectively, with 11 bases between them. The CDR3 has 13 amino acids. The CDR3 sequence is CASSLEQGLGYTF. The CDR3 DNA follows: TGCGCCAGCAGCTTGGAACAGGGCCTCGGCTACACCTTC.

As for this clonotype: This beta chain turned up in a library designed for alpha chains; as an off-target read, its abundance says little. This chain connects TRBV11-1 to TRBJ2-1; D might be TRBD2 (6 bases). Germline-derived CDR1 and CDR2 are SGHAT and FQDESV (reference sequence). The CDR3 has 15 amino acids. V lost 5 bases, J lost 1 base, and 12 bases lay in between. The CDR3 region is CASSPREKSYNEQFF. The DNA of the CDR3 is TGTGCCAGCAGCCCCCGGGAGAAATCCTACAATGAGCAGTTCTTC.

Judged by abundance, this clonotype is medium-sized. This beta chain lies outside the target of a library built for alpha chains; its clone size means little. The chain employs TRBV28 and TRBJ1-5; tentative D call: TRBD1 (6 bases). Germline CDR1 MDHEN, CDR2 SYDVKM. The germline V and J ends were trimmed by 6 bases and 0 bases, with 12 bases remaining between them. The CDR3 length is 15 residues. CDR3 bases: TGTGCCAGCAGGATAGACAGGCTTAGCAATCAGCCCCAGCATTTT. Translated, it gives CASRIDRLSNQPQHF.

This clonotype has ten or more counts. This beta chain appears as a stray read in a library generated for alpha chains; its size is not informative. This chain uses TRBV24-1 with TRBJ2-1; no clear D. The V gene's germline CDR1 is KGHDR and CDR2 SFDVKD. V shed 11 bases and J shed 6 bases, with 13 bases lying between them. CDR3 length: 12 amino acids. The CDR3 region is CAIHQLLNEQFF. The CDR3 nucleotides read TGTGCCATACACCAACTCCTCAATGAGCAGTTCTTC.

This clonotype was recorded many times. This beta chain came through as a stray read in a library set up for alpha chains, and its size says little. The chain links TRBV5-4 to TRBJ1-1; 9 bases are a match to TRBD1. After removal of 5 bases from V and 6 bases from J, the junction contained 8 bases not matched to a gene. This CDR3 is built from 14 residues. Germline CDR1 and CDR2: SGHNT and YYREEE (reference sequence). The CDR3 protein is CASRTQGAGSEAFF. The CDR3 nucleotides are TGTGCCAGCAGGACACAGGGGGCGGGCTCTGAAGCTTTCTTT.

This clonotype showed up many times. This beta chain slipped into a library made for alpha chains as a stray read, so its size is not meaningful. The gene calls are TRBV5-1 and TRBJ2-3; 7 nucleotides agree with TRBD1. J gave up 4 bases and V 4 bases, and 15 bases lay outside the gene matches. The CDR3 spans 17 residues. Germline V gives CDR1 SGHRS, CDR2 YFSETQ. As DNA, the CDR3 is TGCGCCAGCAGCCGAAGGTCCGGGACAGAGGGACCAGATACGCAGTATTTT. Translated: CASSRRSGTEGPDTQYF.

The table lists this clonotype with many counts. This beta chain is a stray sequence in a library constructed for alpha chains; its clone size is not meaningful. The chain couples TRBV24-1 to TRBJ2-7; TRBD2 is a possible D gene (5 bases). The CDR3 covers 12 residues. Trimming took off 5 bases at V and 4 bases at J, with 8 bases between the two ends. CDR1 and CDR2 from the germline V gene are KGHDR and SFDVKD. The CDR3 sequence: CATSARGYEQYF. CDR3 nucleotides: TGTGCCACCAGTGCACGGGGTTACGAGCAGTACTTC.

This clonotype has ten or more counts. This beta chain lies outside the target of a library built for alpha chains; its clone size means little. This chain uses TRBV24-1 with TRBJ2-5; D unclear. Between the trimmed V and J ends, which lost 4 bases and 2 bases, there was a span of 4 bases. The CDR3 runs 12 residues. Germline V gene lookup returns CDR1 KGHDR and CDR2 SFDVKD. CDR3 bases: TGTGCCACCAGTGACCATCAAGAGACCCAGTACTTC. Protein sequence: CATSDHQETQYF.

At least ten counts were recorded for this clonotype. Since the library was made to target alpha chains, this beta chain is a stray read and its abundance is not meaningful. The chain joins TRBV6-2 or TRBV6-3 to TRBJ1-1; perhaps TRBD1 as D (6 bases). Trimming cost V 7 bases and J 1 base, with 16 bases left between them. This CDR3 region has 15 residues. Germline assignment: CDR1 MNHEY and CDR2 SVGEGT. Here the CDR3 reads CASTDGGGRNTEAFF. CDR3 coding DNA: TGTGCCAGCACCGACGGGGGGGGCAGGAACACTGAAGCTTTCTTT.

This clonotype was detected ten times or more. Because the library targeted alpha chains, this beta chain is an off-target read whose size means little. The genes are TRBV6-5 and TRBJ1-4; D is unclear. Germline CDR1 reads MNHEY; CDR2 reads SVGAGI. CDR3 length: 13 amino acids. The V and J ends lost 0 bases and 6 bases respectively, with 5 bases between them. Here the CDR3 reads CASSYSRDEKLFF. Here the CDR3 DNA reads TGTGCCAGCAGTTACTCCCGCGATGAAAAACTGTTTTTT.

This clonotype appeared many times. In a library made to pick up alpha chains, this beta chain is a stray read with a size that means little. This rearrangement joins TRBV2 to TRBJ2-6; D gene ambiguous. The V end lost 6 bases, the J end lost 1 base, and 13 bases lay between the germline ends. There are 16 residues in the CDR3. Germline CDR1 is SNHLY and CDR2 is FYNNEI. CDR3 DNA sequence: TGTGCCAGCAGGCTAGAGCAAACTTCTGGGGCCAACGTCCTGACTTTC. This codes for CASRLEQTSGANVLTF.

A word on this clonotype: The library was built for alpha chains, so this beta chain is an off-target read and its size means little. The chain uses TRBV20-1 and TRBJ1-1, with D possibly matching TRBD1 (6 bases). The CDR3 spans 17 residues. Germline assignment: CDR1 DFQATT and CDR2 SNEGSKA (reference sequence). In DNA form, the CDR3 reads TGCAGCCCCGACGCAGGGGACTCGGAAACACGGGACACTGAAGCTTTCTTT. Translating gives CSPDAGDSETRDTEAFF.

This clonotype appeared many times. Found in a library prepared for alpha chains, this beta chain is an off-target read, and its abundance has little meaning. The chain has TRBV3-1 and TRBJ1-1; no firm D call. The V end lost 3 bases, the J end lost 3 bases, and 8 bases lay between the germline ends. The CDR3 contains 13 residues. Germline values: CDR1 LGHDT, CDR2 YNNKEL (reference sequence). In DNA, the CDR3 is TGTGCCAGCAGCCAGGGTTTTTACACTGAAGCTTTCTTT. It encodes CASSQGFYTEAFF.

This clonotype has ten or more counts. In a library made to pick up alpha chains, this beta chain is a stray read with a size that means little. V and J are TRBV28 and TRBJ1-6, with 9 bases fitting TRBD1. The CDR3 is made up of 14 amino acids. Per germline, CDR1 MDHEN and CDR2 SYDVKM. The junction had 3 bases not matched to a gene; V was cut back by 5 bases and J by 7 bases. The CDR3 bases are TGTGCCAGCAGTATGACAGGGGGGAATTCACCCCTCCACTTT. Encoded protein: CASSMTGGNSPLHF.

The sample holds a few counts of this clonotype. This beta chain lies outside the target of a library built for alpha chains; its clone size means little. This chain uses TRBV29-1 with TRBJ2-7, with 8 nucleotides matching TRBD1. The length of the CDR3 is 14 residues. The germline V gene encodes CDR1 SQVTM and CDR2 ANQGSEA. V was pared by 3 bases and J by 3 bases, with 7 bases of the junction left unmatched. The CDR3 DNA is TGCAGCGTTGAGATCGGCGACAGGGGCTACGAGCAGTACTTC. Its protein product is CSVEIGDRGYEQYF.

This clonotype was seen repeatedly, ten times or more. Since it is a stray read in a library aimed at alpha chains, this beta chain has a size that is not meaningful. V usage is TRBV24-1 and J usage is TRBJ1-1; 7 nucleotides agree with TRBD1. Trimming cost V 3 bases and J 10 bases; bases outside gene matches: 7. This CDR3 is 13 amino acids long. Looked up from germline, CDR1 is KGHDR and CDR2 is SFDVKD. Here the CDR3 reads CATSDQRDRRAFF. The DNA of the CDR3 is TGTGCCACCAGTGATCAACGGGACAGACGAGCTTTCTTT.

This clonotype was counted at least ten times. This beta chain is an off-target read within a library intended for alpha chains, so its frequency means little. The V call is TRBV6-2 or TRBV6-3, the J call TRBJ2-1, with D perhaps TRBD2 (6 bases). Trimming took 5 bases from V and 13 from J, leaving 12 bases between them. The CDR3 consists of 11 residues. In germline, CDR1 is MNHEY, CDR2 SVGEGT. CDR3 bases: TGTGCCAGCAGTGACGGACTACCCCAGTTCTTC. It specifies CASSDGLPQFF.

This clonotype turned up a few times. This beta chain lies outside the target of a library built for alpha chains; its clone size means little. This chain connects TRBV18 to TRBJ1-4, with a weak D call TRBD1 (5 bases). Germline V gene sequence: CDR1 KGHSH, CDR2 LQKENI. The CDR3 is 13 amino acids. V was trimmed by 3 bases and J by 8 bases, leaving 10 bases between them. The CDR3 DNA reads as TGTGCCAGCTCACCTGGGGCAGAGGAAAAACTGTTTTTT. It codes for CASSPGAEEKLFF. Complete variable domain (other parts from reference TRBV18 and TRBJ1-4): NAGVMQNPRHLVRRRGQEARLRCSPMKGHSHVYWYRQLPEEGLKFMVYLQKENIIDESGMPKERFSAEFPKEGPSILRIQQVVRGDSAAYFCASSPGAEEKLFFGSGTQLSVL.

This clonotype was counted many times. Because this beta chain is a stray read in a library intended to capture alpha chains, its abundance should not be given much weight. This chain joins TRBV7-8 and TRBJ2-7, with 7 bases aligning to TRBD1. Trimming at V came to 6 bases and at J to 4 bases, leaving 12 bases not matched to a gene. The CDR3 runs to 15 residues. CDR1 SGHVS and CDR2 FQNEAQ come from the germline V gene. The CDR3 loop reads CASSPRDSRRYEQYF. CDR3 DNA sequence: TGTGCCAGCAGTCCCCGGGACAGCCGACGGTACGAGCAGTACTTC.

This clonotype has at least ten counts. Little can be read into the size of this beta chain, an off-target read in a library designed for alpha chains. The V call is TRBV2, the J call TRBJ2-2; 8 nucleotides agree with TRBD1. Trimming cost V 10 bases and J 3 bases; bases outside gene matches: 4. Germline lookup yields CDR1 SNHLY and CDR2 FYNNEI. This CDR3 is 13 amino acids long. The CDR3 DNA is TGTGCCACCATACAGGGGGACACCGGGGAGCTGTTTTTT. Translated, it gives CATIQGDTGELFF.

This clonotype was counted ten times or more. This beta chain represents an off-target read in a library built for alpha chains; its size is of limited meaning. The genes are TRBV7-9 and TRBJ1-1; D is uncertain. The ends were cut back, 5 bases at V and 4 bases at J, with 2 bases in the middle. Germline-derived CDR1 and CDR2 are SEHNR and FQNEAQ (reference sequence). The CDR3 extends over 10 amino acids. The CDR3 reads CASSLTEAFF. CDR3 DNA sequence: TGTGCCAGCAGCCTCACTGAAGCTTTCTTT.

This clonotype was detected ten times or more. The size of this beta chain means little, since it is a stray read in a library made for alpha chains. The J gene is TRBJ2-5, the V gene TRBV5-1; 7 nucleotides line up with TRBD1. The CDR3 loop spans 15 amino acids. V lost 0 bases and J lost 2; bases outside the gene matches: 4. Per the germline V gene, CDR1 is SGHRS and CDR2 is YFSETQ. The CDR3 DNA is TGCGCCAGCAGCTTGGTACCGGGACAGCAAGAGACCCAGTACTTC. It codes for CASSLVPGQQETQYF.

This clonotype was detected a few times. This beta chain is off target for a library built for alpha chains, so its abundance means little. The chain links TRBV5-1 to TRBJ2-3; no firm D call. The CDR3 contains 16 residues. Germline V lookup: CDR1 SGHRS, CDR2 YFSETQ. Trimming took 0 bases from V and 2 from J, leaving 13 bases between them. CDR3 nucleotides: TGCGCCAGCAGCTTGGATGGGAACAGACACACAGATACGCAGTATTTT. This gives the protein CASSLDGNRHTDTQYF.

This clonotype was counted ten times or more. In a library made to pick up alpha chains, this beta chain is a stray read with a size that means little. The chain joins TRBV20-1 to TRBJ1-1; perhaps TRBD1 as D (5 bases). Deletions cut 5 bases from V and 2 bases from J, with 15 bases between. Germline V gene sequence: CDR1 DFQATT, CDR2 SNEGSKA (reference sequence). The length of the CDR3 is 14 residues. The CDR3 DNA follows: TGCAGTGCTTCCCCTTTGAGGGGAAACACTGAAGCTTTCTTT. This sequence encodes CSASPLRGNTEAFF.

Ten or more counts support this clonotype. The size of this beta chain means little, since it is a stray read in a library made for alpha chains. This chain connects TRBV20-1 to TRBJ2-3, with D tentatively TRBD2 (6 bases). The CDR3 has 16 residues. Trimming shortened V by 2 bases and J by 1 base, and 16 bases separated the two germline ends. Germline values: CDR1 DFQATT, CDR2 SNEGSKA (reference sequence). CDR3 sequence reads: CSARSLGGKGTDTQYF. The CDR3 nucleotides read TGCAGTGCTAGATCCCTAGGCGGGAAGGGCACAGATACGCAGTATTTT.